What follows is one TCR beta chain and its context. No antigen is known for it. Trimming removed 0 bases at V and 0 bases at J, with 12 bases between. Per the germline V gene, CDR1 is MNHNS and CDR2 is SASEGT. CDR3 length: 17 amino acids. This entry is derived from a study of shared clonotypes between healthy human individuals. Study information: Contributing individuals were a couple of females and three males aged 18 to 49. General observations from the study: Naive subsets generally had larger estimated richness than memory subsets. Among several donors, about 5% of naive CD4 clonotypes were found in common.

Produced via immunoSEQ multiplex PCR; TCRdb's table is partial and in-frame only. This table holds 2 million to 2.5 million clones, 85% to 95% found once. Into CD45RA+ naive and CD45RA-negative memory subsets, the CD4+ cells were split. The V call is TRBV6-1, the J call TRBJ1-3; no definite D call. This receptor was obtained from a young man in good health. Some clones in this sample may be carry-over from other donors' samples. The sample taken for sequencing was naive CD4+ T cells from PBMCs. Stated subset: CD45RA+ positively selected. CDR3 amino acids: CASSEARSADSGNTIYF. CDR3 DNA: TGTGCCAGCAGTGAAGCGCGGTCTGCGGACTCTGGAAACACCATATATTTT.